The 8 T cell receptor beta chains presented below share a single source sample, sequenced in a study of blood T cell repertoires in COVID-19. Clones were read by immunoSEQ multiplex PCR, and TCRdb kept only the in-frame ones, dropping some. The table records hundreds of thousands of clones, 82% of them present only once. The sequenced sample consisted of peripheral blood. These receptors all come from a woman aged 55-70 years with active or convalescent COVID-19.

The gene calls are TRBV18 and TRBJ1-1, with 9 bases that match TRBD1. Germline-derived CDR1 and CDR2 are KGHSH and LQKENI. V trimming: 6 bases; J trimming: 4 bases; junction bases outside the gene matches: 6. The CDR3 has 14 amino acids. DNA of the CDR3: TGTGCCAGCTCGCCCGACAGGGGGATCACTGAAGCTTTCTTT. It translates to CASSPDRGITEAFF. Using reference TRBV18 and TRBJ1-1 for the parts outside the CDR3, the full variable domain is NAGVMQNPRHLVRRRGQEARLRCSPMKGHSHVYWYRQLPEEGLKFMVYLQKENIIDESGMPKERFSAEFPKEGPSILRIQQVVRGDSAAYFCASSPDRGITEAFFGQGTRLTVV.

This clone came up a few times. The chain is built from TRBV13 and TRBJ1-3, with D perhaps matching TRBD1 (5 bases). V was trimmed by 0 bases and J by 0 bases, leaving 6 bases between them. This CDR3 has 15 residues. Germline CDR1 and CDR2: PRHDT and FYEKMQ (reference sequence). CDR3 nucleotides: TGTGCCAGCAGCTTAGGCAGGGCCTCTGGAAACACCATATATTTT. It codes for CASSLGRASGNTIYF.

V usage is TRBV3-1 (or the pseudogene TRBV3-2) and J usage is TRBJ2-7; TRBD2 matches at 7 bases. The germline V gene encodes CDR1 LGHDT and CDR2 YNNKEL (reference sequence). Trimming took 4 bases from V and 3 from J; bases not matched to a gene: 6. This CDR3 has 14 residues. Here the CDR3 DNA reads TGTGCCAGCAGCCCCTCGACTAGCAACTACGAGCAGTACTTC. It translates to CASSPSTSNYEQYF.

This clone was recorded only once. The chain links TRBV2 to TRBJ2-3; no clear D gene. Germline V CDR1 and CDR2: SNHLY, FYNNEI. This CDR3 region has 14 residues. Trimming left V 7 bases short and J 0 bases short, with 11 bases between. CDR3 DNA: TGTGCCAGCACCCGTGACACTAGCACAGATACGCAGTATTTT. Translated: CASTRDTSTDTQYF.

V is TRBV27 and J is TRBJ1-1; TRBD1 is a possible D gene (6 bases). Germline values: CDR1 MNHEY, CDR2 SMNVEV (reference sequence). The CDR3 is made up of 12 amino acids. Trimming left V 6 bases short and J 6 bases short, with 11 bases between. This chain's CDR3 is CASRRQDAEAFF. The CDR3, as DNA: TGTGCCAGCAGAAGACAGGACGCTGAAGCTTTCTTT.

V is TRBV6-1 and J is TRBJ2-7; tentatively, D is TRBD1 (6 bases). The CDR3 runs 15 residues. V was trimmed by 2 bases and J by 0 bases, leaving 11 bases between them. Germline CDR1 is MNHNS and CDR2 is SASEGT. In DNA, the CDR3 is TGTGCCAGCAGTGAACCAGGGGAGCTCTCCTACGAGCAGTACTTC. It codes for CASSEPGELSYEQYF.

The chain links TRBV5-1 to TRBJ2-2, with a possible D match to TRBD2 (5 bases). Germline CDR1 is SGHRS and CDR2 is YFSETQ. V lost 4 bases to trimming and J lost 2 bases, with 9 bases between them. The CDR3 runs to 14 residues. For the CDR3, the DNA is TGCGCCAGCAGCCCGGGAACTAACACCGGGGAGCTGTTTTTT. Translated: CASSPGTNTGELFF. Combining the CDR3 with reference TRBV5-1 and TRBJ2-2 gives the whole variable domain KAGVTQTPRYLIKTRGQQVTLSCSPISGHRSVSWYQQTPGQGLQFLFEYFSETQRNKGNFPGRFSGRQFSNSRSEMNVSTLELGDSALYLCASSPGTNTGELFFGEGSRLTVL.

The chain employs TRBV5-6 and TRBJ1-2; D unclear. The CDR3 has 14 residues. Trimming cost V 1 base and J 4 bases, with 11 bases left between them. Per the germline V gene, CDR1 is SGHDT and CDR2 is YYEEEE. CDR3 in amino acids: CASSLFTDPYGYTF. CDR3 coding DNA: TGTGCCAGCAGCTTGTTTACAGACCCCTATGGCTACACCTTC. The full variable domain, in which reference TRBV5-6 and TRBJ1-2 provide the parts outside the CDR3, is DAGVTQSPTHLIKTRGQQVTLRCSPKSGHDTVSWYQQALGQGPQFIFQYYEEEERQRGNFPDRFSGHQFPNYSSELNVNALLLGDSALYLCASSLFTDPYGYTFGSGTRLTVV.